The 5 T cell receptor beta chains below were found in one sample sequenced in a study of circulating and synovial CD4+ cells in juvenile arthritis (dated by TCRdb to the mid-2010s). The library was prepared using the immunoSEQ multiplex PCR assay. TCRdb limited this immuneACCESS table to in-frame rearrangements with V and J called. A share of clones is missing; checked studies link under half to unresolved V genes, and the rest is unexplained. For this sample there are over 30,000 clones; approximately 94% appear just once. 0.7% of the sample is held by the ten biggest clonotypes. Sequencing input: CD4+ T cells from blood. The receptors were gathered from a human donor with juvenile idiopathic arthritis.

V is TRBV7-2 and J is TRBJ2-5, with D possibly TRBD2 on 5 matching bases. The CDR3 length is 13 residues. V lost 1 base, J lost 5 bases, and 8 bases lay in between. The germline CDR1 and CDR2 sequences are SGHTA and FQGNSA. This CDR3 is CASSLGGGETQYF. Written as DNA, the CDR3 is TGTGCCAGCAGCTTAGGAGGAGGTGAGACCCAGTACTTC.

The J gene is TRBJ1-4, the V gene TRBV12-5, with 8 nucleotides matching TRBD1. The CDR3 is 15 residues long. J was trimmed by 4 bases and V by 8 bases; bases with no gene match: 9. Looked up from germline, CDR1 is LGHNT and CDR2 is FRNRAP. CDR3 sequence (DNA): TGTGCTAGTTGTAAAACCGGGACAGGTAATGAAAAACTGTTTTTT. The encoded protein is CASCKTGTGNEKLFF. Full variable domain (rest looked up from reference TRBV12-5 and TRBJ1-4): DARVTQTPRHKVTEMGQEVTMRCQPILGHNTVFWYRQTMMQGLELLAYFRNRAPLDDSGMPKDRFSAEMPDATLATLKIQPSEPRDSAVYFCASCKTGTGNEKLFFGSGTQLSVL.

The chain's CDR3 is CAWTDSGTQYF. The CDR3 DNA sequence: TGTGCCTGGACAGACAGTGGGACGCAGTATTTT. V gene TRBV30 combines with J gene TRBJ2-3; D perhaps matches TRBD1 (5 bases). This CDR3 comprises 11 residues. Germline V CDR1 and CDR2: GTSNPN, SVGIG (reference sequence). V lost 4 bases, J lost 9 bases, and 11 bases lay in between.

This chain links TRBV7-2 with TRBJ2-7; 10 bases are shared with TRBD2. The V segment lost 4 bases and the J segment 0 bases; nucleotides outside the gene matches: 9. The CDR3 runs 17 residues. Germline CDR1 and CDR2: SGHTA and FQGNSA. CDR3 sequence: CASSWASGGMSSYEQYF. The CDR3 region has the DNA TGTGCCAGCAGCTGGGCTAGCGGGGGTATGAGCTCCTACGAGCAGTACTTC. The full variable domain, with the rest looked up from reference TRBV7-2 and TRBJ2-7, is GAGVSQSPSNKVTEKGKDVELRCDPISGHTALYWYRQSLGQGLEFLIYFQGNSAPDKSGLPSDRFSAERTGGSVSTLTIQRTQQEDSAVYLCASSWASGGMSSYEQYFGPGTRLTVT.

The chain uses TRBV30 and TRBJ1-4; tentative D call: TRBD1 (6 bases). The ends were cut back, 5 bases at V and 4 bases at J, with 8 bases in the middle. There are 12 residues in the CDR3. Germline-derived CDR1 and CDR2 are GTSNPN and SVGIG (reference sequence). The CDR3 sequence is CAWGGVNEKLFF. The CDR3 bases are TGTGCCTGGGGGGGCGTTAATGAAAAACTGTTTTTT.